Presented here are 15 T cell receptor beta chains from one specimen sequenced in a study of siplizumab effects on memory and regulatory T cells. Repertoires were generated with immunoSEQ multiplex PCR, while TCRdb's copy carries only in-frame clones and drops some. The sample shows about 97,000 clones, around nine tenths of them seen only once. Sequencing was carried out using non-Treg CD4+ T cells sorted from blood. The receptors shown here come from a human donor in good health.

The chain carries TRBV11-2 and TRBJ2-1; TRBD2 aligns across 8 bases. V dropped 2 bases and J dropped 4; count of bases not matched to a gene: 4. The CDR3 has 15 amino acids. Looked up from germline, CDR1 is SGHAT and CDR2 is FQNNGV. CDR3 sequence (DNA): TGTGCCAGCAGCTTAAGCGGGGGTTATTACAATGAGCAGTTCTTC. Its translation is CASSLSGGYYNEQFF.

The chain couples TRBV29-1 to TRBJ1-5; 7 nucleotides align to TRBD1. The length of the CDR3 is 13 residues. Trimming took 6 bases from V and 10 from J; bases not matched to a gene: 12. Germline V CDR1 and CDR2: SQVTM, ANQGSEA. The chain's CDR3 is CSVRGQVPLPQHF. The CDR3 DNA follows: TGCAGCGTCCGCGGACAGGTACCTCTCCCCCAGCATTTT.

V usage is TRBV7-3 and J usage is TRBJ2-1; TRBD1 aligns across 9 bases. Germline V CDR1 and CDR2: SGHTA, FQGTGA. V dropped 5 bases and J dropped 6; count of bases not matched to a gene: 8. This CDR3 comprises 15 residues. The CDR3: CASSRTGDPLNEQFF. Here the CDR3 DNA reads TGTGCCAGCAGCAGGACAGGGGATCCCCTCAATGAGCAGTTCTTC.

A word on this clone: At the DNA level, this CDR3 is encoded by other sequences in the same sample as well. The rearrangement uses TRBV7-2 and TRBJ2-7; TRBD2 agrees at 13 bases. V gave up 3 bases and J gave up 7 bases; unmatched junction bases: 9. Germline V CDR1 and CDR2: SGHTA, FQGNSA. There are 16 residues in the CDR3. This chain's CDR3 is CASSFAPTSGRSEQYF. CDR3 DNA: TGTGCCAGCAGCTTTGCTCCGACTAGCGGGAGGTCTGAGCAGTACTTC.

The J gene is TRBJ2-1, the V gene TRBV5-5; TRBD1 agrees at 9 bases. V was pared by 4 bases and J by 5 bases, with 13 bases of the junction left unmatched. The CDR3 is 17 amino acids. Germline lookup yields CDR1 SGHKS and CDR2 YYEKEE (reference sequence). The CDR3 spells CASSPSASDRGDNEQFF. Written as DNA, the CDR3 is TGTGCCAGCAGCCCCTCGGCTTCGGACAGGGGAGACAATGAGCAGTTCTTC.

The V and J genes are TRBV5-4 and TRBJ2-1, with D tentatively TRBD2 (7 bases). The CDR3 sequence is 17 residues long. Germline V gives CDR1 SGHNT, CDR2 YYREEE (reference sequence). V dropped 5 bases and J dropped 1 base, with 19 bases sitting between them. CDR3: CASRARGGAGSYNEQFF. In DNA, the CDR3 is TGTGCCAGCAGGGCCCGAGGGGGGGCCGGTTCCTACAATGAGCAGTTCTTC.

The CDR3 DNA follows: TGTGCCAGCAGCTTGGGAGGGGGCGAAACTGAAGCTTTCTTT. Residues: CASSLGGGETEAFF. This sequence joins TRBV5-4 and TRBJ1-1; TRBD1 matches at 7 bases. The V gene end was trimmed by 0 bases and the J gene end by 5 bases; junction bases not matched to a gene: 4. Germline CDR1 SGHNT, CDR2 YYREEE (reference sequence). CDR3 length: 14 residues.

J is TRBJ2-1 and V is TRBV30, with D hard to call. Germline assignment: CDR1 GTSNPN and CDR2 SVGIG (reference sequence). This CDR3 comprises 11 residues. V lost 0 bases and J lost 13, with 10 bases in between. CDR3 bases: TGTGCCTGGAGTGTAGGGTTTGCCCAGTTCTTC. Residues: CAWSVGFAQFF.

To note about this clone: The junction shows a germline mismatch at one end, possibly a read error. V gene TRBV5-1 combines with J gene TRBJ2-3, with 10 bases lining up with TRBD1. CDR1 and CDR2 from the germline V gene are SGHRS and YFSETQ. CDR3 length: 15 residues. The CDR3 loop reads CASSLETGGIDTQYF. The CDR3 nucleotides are TGTGCCAGCAGCTTGGAGACAGGGGGCATAGATACGCAGTATTTT.

The CDR3 loop is CARSLKLAGVRDTQYF. The DNA of the CDR3 is TGTGCCAGAAGCTTGAAGTTAGCGGGAGTTAGAGATACGCAGTATTTT. The chain is built from TRBV5-3 and TRBJ2-3; 9 bases are a match to TRBD2. TRBV5-3 is labeled an ORF, and its function is uncertain. This CDR3 is built from 16 residues. V was clipped by 1 base and J by 5 bases; unmatched bases: 8.

This sequence joins TRBV10-2 and TRBJ2-3, with D perhaps TRBD2 (5 bases). The length of the CDR3 is 15 residues. V was clipped by 5 bases and J by 3 bases, with 15 bases between them. CDR1 is WSHSY, CDR2 SAAADI, per germline. CDR3 DNA sequence: TGCGCCAGCAGTCCGAGGATCCGAGGGACAGATACGCAGTATTTT. Protein: CASSPRIRGTDTQYF.

This chain links TRBV10-1 with TRBJ2-7; D unresolved. Trimming removed 0 bases at V and 1 base at J, with 7 bases between. The CDR3 is 14 amino acids. CDR1 is WNHNN, CDR2 SYGVQD, per germline (reference sequence). DNA for the CDR3: TGCGCCAGCAGTGAGTCGCCCGGATCCTACGAGCAGTACTTC. Its translation: CASSESPGSYEQYF.

This chain links TRBV19 with TRBJ2-5; a possible D gene is TRBD2 (6 bases). V gave up 10 bases and J gave up 1 base, with 19 bases separating them. The CDR3 runs 15 residues. Germline lookup yields CDR1 LNHDA and CDR2 SQIVND (reference sequence). The CDR3 is CATTGTGGGQETQYF. CDR3 DNA sequence: TGTGCCACTACGGGGACCGGGGGTGGCCAAGAGACCCAGTACTTC.

The chain has TRBV9 and TRBJ1-3; 7 positions agree with TRBD1. Trimming at V came to 0 bases and at J to 3 bases, leaving 3 bases not matched to a gene. CDR1 and CDR2 from the germline V gene are SGDLS and YYNGEE. The CDR3 runs 15 residues. For the CDR3, the DNA is TGTGCCAGCAGCGTAGGGGACAGATTTGGAAACACCATATATTTT. This sequence encodes CASSVGDRFGNTIYF.

The genes are TRBV5-1 and TRBJ2-5; TRBD1 agrees at 9 bases. Germline CDR1 and CDR2: SGHRS and YFSETQ. With 7 bases clipped from V and 5 bases from J, the junction kept 9 bases outside the gene matches. CDR3 length: 14 amino acids. The CDR3 reads CASGYRGRGETQYF. As DNA, the CDR3 is TGCGCCAGCGGTTACAGGGGGCGCGGGGAGACCCAGTACTTC.